The TCR beta chain under discussion was sequenced for a study of blood T cell repertoires in COVID-19 (TCRdb year 2020). Some background on the complete study: Samples from collaborators originated in the United States, Italy and Spain and spanned both the acute and convalescent phases of COVID-19. The samples were drawn from two sources: the first 160 participants of the ongoing ImmuneRACE study, and 1,254 subjects contributed by 6 global collaborators. The repertoires were released in a freely available public database intended as a resource for research on the immune response to SARS-CoV-2. Subjects who had been exposed to COVID-19, were actively infected with it, or had recovered from it provided the deeply sampled blood TCRbeta repertoires that made up the dataset. Where available, HLA class I and class II types were obtained from metadata supplied by the sample provider rather than from assay-based typing. Nearly every sample came with metadata listing a de-identified subject ID, COVID-19 status, age in years and sex. The material from the prospective study consisted of cDNA or gDNA derived from T cells, B-cell-depleted T cells, or PBMCs.

The immunoSEQ Assay, a bias-controlled multiplex PCR, was used to amplify TCRbeta CDR3 regions from genomic DNA. The study's processing was this. Nucleated cell counts per sample were estimated from amplification of reference gene primers within the assay. To quantify the absolute abundance of each unique TCRbeta CDR3 rearrangement, sequence reads were collapsed and filtered. For each sample, productive Simpson clonality was calculated as the square root of Simpson's diversity index across productive rearrangements. The source is immuneACCESS, and TCRdb retained only in-frame sequences with V and J called. Part of the clones is not carried over; for the studies checked, unresolved V genes explain less than half of this, and the remainder is unexplained. V and J calls and clone size are as listed in that table; D and trimming were resolved from the DNA. This sample holds roughly 52,000 clones; roughly four fifths were observed only once. Roughly 10% of the sample goes to the ten largest clones.

The V end loses 2 bases and the J end loses 4 bases, and a stretch of 11 bases separates them. The cysteine opens and the phenylalanine closes a CDR3 of 14 amino acids. The entry retains the CDR3 DNA only, 42 bases that are in frame from base 1. CDR1 LNHDA and CDR2 SQIVND were looked up in the germline V gene (reference sequence). At one collaborating source in Seattle, patients were enrolled during active infection and were followed longitudinally through the course of disease. Whole blood was collected in K2EDTA tubes by collaborating institutions according to the institutions' own protocols. Collaborator samples were shipped for TCRbeta analysis as frozen whole blood, isolated PBMCs, or DNA extracted from either sample type. This clone appeared a single time. Its antigen is not yet known. Per-base qualities were not stored, and no clone one base away is much larger. What the study reported, not specific to this receptor: Clinical and demographic metadata were provided uncurated, with the amount varying by source and participant.

The sample comprised peripheral blood. The receptor was isolated from a man older than 75 with COVID-19, enrolled during active disease. This sequence uses TRBV19 and TRBJ1-1; a confident D gene designation cannot be given. The nucleotides read TGTGCCAGTAGTATACAGGAACGGGGCACTGAAGCTTTCTTT. Its translation reads: CASSIQERGTEAFF. When the CDR3 is completed using the reference TRBV19 and TRBJ1-1 genes on either side, the full variable domain is DGGITQSPKYLFRKEGQNVTLSCEQNLNHDAMYWYRQDPGQGLRLIYYSQIVNDFQKGDIAEGYSVSREKKESFPLTVTSAQKNPTAFYLCASSIQERGTEAFFGQGTRLTVV.